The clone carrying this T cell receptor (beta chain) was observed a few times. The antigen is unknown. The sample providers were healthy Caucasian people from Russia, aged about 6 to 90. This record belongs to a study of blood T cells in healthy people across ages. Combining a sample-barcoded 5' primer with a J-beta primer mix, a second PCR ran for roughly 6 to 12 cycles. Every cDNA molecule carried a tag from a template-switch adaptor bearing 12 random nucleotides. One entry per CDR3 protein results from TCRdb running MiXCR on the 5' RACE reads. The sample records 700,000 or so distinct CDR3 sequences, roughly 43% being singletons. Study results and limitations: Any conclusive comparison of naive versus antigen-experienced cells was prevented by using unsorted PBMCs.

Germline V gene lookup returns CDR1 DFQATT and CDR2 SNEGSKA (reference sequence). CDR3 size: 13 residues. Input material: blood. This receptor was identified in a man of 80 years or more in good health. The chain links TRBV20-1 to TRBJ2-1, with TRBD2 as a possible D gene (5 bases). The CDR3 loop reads CSGERESANEQFF. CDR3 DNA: TGCAGCGGCGAGAGGGAGTCGGCCAATGAGCAGTTCTTC.